The 32 T cell receptor beta chains in this list originate from one sample, sequenced in a study of cytomegalovirus exposure and HLA in healthy donors. The method was immunoSEQ multiplex PCR; TCRdb's version includes in-frame clones alone and lacks a portion of them. The sample has over 150,000 clones, roughly nine tenths seen once. Sequencing was carried out using PBMCs. Every receptor here comes from a woman aged 18-30 years in good health and CMV-seropositive.

The chain is built from TRBV10-1 and TRBJ1-1; D call uncertain. Between the trimmed V and J ends, which lost 7 bases and 1 base, there was a span of 13 bases. In germline, CDR1 is WNHNN, CDR2 SYGVQD (reference sequence). The CDR3 extends over 14 amino acids. Here the CDR3 reads CASNGGSGNTEAFF. Here the CDR3 DNA reads TGCGCCAGCAATGGAGGCTCCGGGAACACTGAAGCTTTCTTT.

This chain connects TRBV7-2 to TRBJ1-5; TRBD1 aligns across 8 bases. Germline V gene data show CDR1 as SGHTA and CDR2 as FQGNSA. The CDR3 is made up of 15 amino acids. The junction had 9 bases not matched to a gene; V was cut back by 5 bases and J by 6 bases. The CDR3 protein is CASSAETGVPQPQHF. The DNA of the CDR3 is TGTGCCAGCAGCGCCGAGACAGGGGTTCCTCAGCCCCAGCATTTT. The complete variable domain, with remaining parts taken from reference TRBV7-2 and TRBJ1-5, reads GAGVSQSPSNKVTEKGKDVELRCDPISGHTALYWYRQSLGQGLEFLIYFQGNSAPDKSGLPSDRFSAERTGGSVSTLTIQRTQQEDSAVYLCASSAETGVPQPQHFGDGTRLSIL.

The gene calls are TRBV15 and TRBJ1-6, with a possible D match to TRBD1 (6 bases). The germline CDR1 and CDR2 sequences are LNHNV and YYDKDF (reference sequence). The V gene lost 1 base and the J gene lost 10 bases, with 14 bases spanning the gap. This CDR3 comprises 15 residues. CDR3 nucleotides: TGTGCCACCAGCAGAGTAACAGGGCAAAAGTCACCCCTCCACTTT. It yields the protein CATSRVTGQKSPLHF. Full variable domain (rest looked up from reference TRBV15 and TRBJ1-6): DAMVIQNPRYQVTQFGKPVTLSCSQTLNHNVMYWYQQKSSQAPKLLFHYYDKDFNNEADTPDNFQSRRPNTSFCFLDIRSPGLGDTAMYLCATSRVTGQKSPLHFGNGTRLTVT.

The chain uses TRBV28 and TRBJ2-5; the match to TRBD1 covers 11 bases. V shed 1 base, J shed 4 bases, and the junction held 2 bases outside the gene matches. The germline V gene has CDR1 MDHEN and CDR2 SYDVKM. The CDR3 totals 15 residues. The CDR3 here is CASSLFGTGGETQYF. The CDR3 nucleotides are TGTGCCAGCAGTTTATTTGGGACAGGGGGAGAGACCCAGTACTTC.

The rearrangement uses TRBV2 and TRBJ1-1; 7 bases align to TRBD1. Per the germline V gene, CDR1 is SNHLY and CDR2 is FYNNEI. The CDR3 is 13 amino acids. Trimming at V came to 7 bases and at J to 11 bases, leaving 13 bases not matched to a gene. The CDR3 DNA sequence: TGTGCCAGCACGGGGACAGACTCCATCCAGGCTTTCTTT. Amino acids: CASTGTDSIQAFF.

The gene calls are TRBV4-3 and TRBJ2-5; 11 positions match TRBD2. The germline gives CDR1 LGHNA, CDR2 YSLEER. The CDR3 covers 16 residues. The V segment lost 4 bases and the J segment 2 bases; nucleotides outside the gene matches: 6. The chain's CDR3 is CASSPGLADTQETQYF. CDR3 sequence (DNA): TGCGCCAGCAGCCCGGGACTAGCGGACACACAAGAGACCCAGTACTTC.

The chain joins TRBV5-1 to TRBJ2-1, with D possibly matching TRBD2 (6 bases). V was pared by 5 bases and J by 4 bases, with 19 bases between. This CDR3 is 16 amino acids long. Germline CDR1 is SGHRS and CDR2 is YFSETQ. The CDR3 DNA sequence: TGCGCCAGCAGTGAGGAGGGAACTCCCCCTTACAATGAGCAGTTCTTC. Translation: CASSEEGTPPYNEQFF.

The V call is TRBV28, the J call TRBJ2-7; TRBD2 agrees at 12 bases. The CDR3 consists of 14 residues. V shed 6 bases and J 8 bases; nucleotides not matched to a gene: 8. Per germline, CDR1 MDHEN and CDR2 SYDVKM. CDR3 in amino acids: CASRPGLAGAQQYF. CDR3 sequence (DNA): TGTGCCAGCAGACCGGGACTAGCGGGCGCGCAGCAGTACTTC. Combining the CDR3 with reference TRBV28 and TRBJ2-7 gives the whole variable domain DVKVTQSSRYLVKRTGEKVFLECVQDMDHENMFWYRQDPGLGLRLIYFSYDVKMKEKGDIPEGYSVSREKKERFSLILESASTNQTSMYLCASRPGLAGAQQYFGPGTRLTVT.

With respect to this clone: The same CDR3 is also encoded by other DNA sequences in this sample. The V and J genes are TRBV19 and TRBJ2-6; D not resolved. Trimming took 3 bases from V and 4 from J, leaving 10 bases between them. Germline CDR1 reads LNHDA; CDR2 reads SQIVND (reference sequence). This CDR3 has 15 residues. Here the CDR3 reads CASSIQFSGANVLTF. CDR3 nucleotides: TGTGCCAGTAGTATTCAGTTTTCCGGGGCCAACGTCCTGACTTTC.

J is TRBJ1-1 and V is TRBV29-1; D possibly corresponds to TRBD1 (5 bases). Germline values: CDR1 SQVTM, CDR2 ANQGSEA. CDR3 length: 13 residues. V shed 5 bases and J shed 1 base, with 11 bases lying between them. The CDR3 here is CSVIGGRNTEAFF. CDR3 coding DNA: TGCAGCGTTATCGGGGGGAGGAACACTGAAGCTTTCTTT.

This sequence joins TRBV2 and TRBJ1-1; D is possibly TRBD1 (6 bases). This CDR3 has 15 amino acids. The germline V gene has CDR1 SNHLY and CDR2 FYNNEI. The V end lost 1 base, the J end lost 0 bases, and 9 bases lay between the germline ends. The CDR3 nucleotides read TGTGCCAGCAGTGAAGATAAGGGGGTGAACACTGAAGCTTTCTTT. This codes for CASSEDKGVNTEAFF.

V and J are TRBV28 and TRBJ2-2; TRBD2 matches at 8 bases. This CDR3 spans 16 amino acids. The V segment lost 7 bases and the J segment 2 bases; nucleotides outside the gene matches: 9. Germline CDR1 MDHEN, CDR2 SYDVKM. CDR3 amino acids: CASTREGGGNTGELFF. The CDR3 DNA sequence: TGTGCCAGCACCCGGGAGGGAGGGGGAAACACCGGGGAGCTGTTTTTT.

This clone has a single count. This sequence joins TRBV28 and TRBJ1-1; 8 positions agree with TRBD1. The CDR3 sequence is 17 residues long. The V gene's germline CDR1 is MDHEN and CDR2 SYDVKM. Trimming at V came to 5 bases and at J to 3 bases, leaving 14 bases not matched to a gene. The CDR3 protein is CASSPLQGNRGYTEAFF. DNA for the CDR3: TGTGCCAGCAGTCCACTCCAGGGGAACAGGGGGTACACTGAAGCTTTCTTT.

The chain links TRBV6-5 to TRBJ1-1; no firm D call. The CDR3 has 14 residues. Germline CDR1 reads MNHEY; CDR2 reads SVGAGI. The germline V and J ends were trimmed by 5 bases and 3 bases, with 13 bases remaining between them. The CDR3 reads CASSRPGVYTEAFF. The CDR3 nucleotides are TGTGCCAGCAGTCGCCCCGGGGTATACACTGAAGCTTTCTTT.

The V and J genes are TRBV28 and TRBJ1-2; D may be TRBD1 (5 bases). V was clipped by 2 bases and J by 2 bases, with 6 bases between them. Germline CDR1 reads MDHEN; CDR2 reads SYDVKM. The CDR3 is made up of 13 amino acids. The CDR3 reads CASSLDRNYGYTF. CDR3 DNA: TGTGCCAGCAGTTTAGACAGAAACTATGGCTACACCTTC.

This clone showed up just once. The V gene is TRBV25-1, the J gene TRBJ1-6; 7 bases are shared with TRBD1. The CDR3 contains 13 residues. V was clipped by 8 bases and J by 6 bases; unmatched bases: 4. The germline CDR1 and CDR2 sequences are MGHDK and SYGVNS. DNA for the CDR3: TGTGCCAGCCTAACAGGGGCTAATTCACCCCTCCACTTT. Translation: CASLTGANSPLHF.

This sequence joins TRBV18 and TRBJ1-2, with 7 bases fitting TRBD1. The CDR3 has 13 amino acids. The V and J ends lost 6 bases and 4 bases, in that order; junction bases with no gene match: 5. CDR1 is KGHSH and CDR2 is LQKENI in the germline V gene. CDR3 region: CASSPTGVYGYTF. CDR3 nucleotide sequence: TGTGCCAGCTCCCCCACAGGGGTCTATGGCTACACCTTC.

The V gene is TRBV7-9, the J gene TRBJ2-3, with 10 nucleotides matching TRBD1. CDR1 and CDR2 (germline): SEHNR, FQNEAQ (reference sequence). Losses at the gene ends were 4 bases for V and 4 bases for J; bases not matched to a gene: 8. This CDR3 region has 16 residues. The CDR3 region is CASSSPRQGAPDTQYF. The CDR3 bases are TGTGCCAGCAGCTCGCCACGACAGGGGGCTCCAGATACGCAGTATTTT.

This chain links TRBV29-1 with TRBJ2-3; 9 bases fit TRBD1. The CDR3 is 15 residues long. Germline-derived CDR1 and CDR2 are SQVTM and ANQGSEA. V was pared by 2 bases and J by 1 base, with 4 bases of the junction left unmatched. The CDR3 nucleotides are TGCAGCGTTGAAAGAGGGACAGGGCGCACAGATACGCAGTATTTT. This sequence encodes CSVERGTGRTDTQYF.

This chain's CDR3 is CASSQDPPSGGGETQYF. The CDR3 DNA follows: TGTGCCAGCAGCCAAGATCCGCCTAGCGGGGGGGGAGAGACCCAGTACTTC. The rearrangement links TRBV4-2 to TRBJ2-5; 12 nucleotides agree with TRBD2. With V trimmed by 0 bases and J by 4 bases, 6 bases remained unmatched. Germline V gene lookup returns CDR1 LGHNA and CDR2 YNFKEQ. This CDR3 comprises 17 residues.

V and J are TRBV7-9 and TRBJ1-2; D is uncertain. Germline CDR1 is SEHNR and CDR2 is FQNEAQ (reference sequence). CDR3 length: 14 residues. V was shortened by 2 bases and J by 4 bases, with 11 bases between the two germline ends. The CDR3 region is CASSLTNRGYGYTF. The CDR3 coding sequence is TGTGCCAGCAGCTTAACGAACCGAGGCTATGGCTACACCTTC.

A single count supports this clone. The chain employs TRBV30 and TRBJ2-7, with 8 bases lining up with TRBD2. The CDR3 has 16 amino acids. Germline V gene data show CDR1 as GTSNPN and CDR2 as SVGIG (reference sequence). V shed 4 bases and J 0 bases; nucleotides not matched to a gene: 11. CDR3 sequence reads: CAWIPPGGRYSYEQYF. The CDR3 DNA is TGTGCCTGGATACCACCGGGGGGGCGCTACTCCTACGAGCAGTACTTC.

The CDR3 sequence: CASSIDQGQGADYNEQFF. The CDR3 coding sequence is TGTGCCAGTAGTATAGATCAGGGACAGGGGGCGGACTACAATGAGCAGTTCTTC. The chain employs TRBV19 and TRBJ2-1, with TRBD1 matching 12 bases. The germline V gene encodes CDR1 LNHDA and CDR2 SQIVND (reference sequence). V trimming: 0 bases; J trimming: 3 bases; junction bases outside the gene matches: 6. This CDR3 is 18 amino acids long.

The chain uses TRBV10-2 and TRBJ1-6; D call uncertain. With 11 bases removed from V and 7 bases from J, the gap between germline ends came to 15 bases. This CDR3 contains 13 residues. Germline V gene data show CDR1 as WSHSY and CDR2 as SAAADI. In DNA form, the CDR3 reads TGCGCCGCCAGCCCCGAGGTCAATTCACCCCTCCACTTT. Protein: CAASPEVNSPLHF.

This chain uses TRBV27 with TRBJ1-1; 8 nucleotides agree with TRBD1. This CDR3 is 14 amino acids long. Germline V gives CDR1 MNHEY, CDR2 SMNVEV (reference sequence). V gave up 6 bases and J gave up 3 bases; unmatched junction bases: 6. CDR3 residues: CASRPGQDYTEAFF. CDR3 sequence (DNA): TGTGCCAGCAGACCGGGACAGGATTACACTGAAGCTTTCTTT.

The genes are TRBV5-4 and TRBJ2-7, with 7 positions matching TRBD2. Germline CDR1 is SGHNT and CDR2 is YYREEE (reference sequence). After removal of 4 bases from V and 7 bases from J, the junction contained 11 bases not matched to a gene. CDR3 length equals 14 residues. The chain's CDR3 is CASSLRGTILEQYF. The CDR3 bases are TGTGCCAGCAGCCTGCGGGGGACGATTCTTGAGCAGTACTTC.

This rearrangement joins TRBV10-1 to TRBJ1-1; D remains ambiguous. Trimming left V 5 bases short and J 0 bases short, with 10 bases between. The CDR3 is 14 amino acids. The germline V gene has CDR1 WNHNN and CDR2 SYGVQD (reference sequence). The CDR3 sequence is CASSRDIMNTEAFF. In DNA, the CDR3 is TGCGCCAGCAGTCGCGACATAATGAACACTGAAGCTTTCTTT.

V usage is TRBV18 and J usage is TRBJ2-5; TRBD2 aligns across 11 bases. V lost 3 bases to trimming and J lost 5 bases; unmatched junction nucleotides: 5. The CDR3 has 15 amino acids. CDR1 KGHSH and CDR2 LQKENI come from the germline V gene. The CDR3 is CASSPGTSGRETQYF. As DNA, the CDR3 is TGTGCCAGCTCACCTGGGACTAGCGGCCGCGAGACCCAGTACTTC.

The chain employs TRBV27 and TRBJ2-5, with 8 positions matching TRBD2. This CDR3 contains 14 residues. J lost 4 bases, V lost 4 bases, and 5 bases had no gene match. The germline V gene encodes CDR1 MNHEY and CDR2 SMNVEV (reference sequence). This chain's CDR3 is CASSWLAGRETQYF. Written as DNA, the CDR3 is TGTGCCAGCAGTTGGCTAGCGGGCAGAGAGACCCAGTACTTC.

The chain links TRBV7-2 to TRBJ2-7; D is unclear. The CDR3 is 12 residues long. Germline CDR1 reads SGHTA; CDR2 reads FQGNSA. With 4 bases removed from V and 4 bases from J, the gap between germline ends came to 8 bases. CDR3 sequence reads: CASSSLGYEQYF. CDR3 sequence (DNA): TGTGCCAGCAGCTCCCTCGGGTACGAGCAGTACTTC.

This clone has only one observation. This sequence joins TRBV5-4 and TRBJ2-3; 10 bases are a match to TRBD2. The CDR3 has 15 residues. V gave up 2 bases and J gave up 3 bases; unmatched junction bases: 3. CDR1 and CDR2 from the germline V gene are SGHNT and YYREEE (reference sequence). The CDR3 DNA reads TGTGCCAGCAGCTTAGCGGGGGGGCGGACAGATACGCAGTATTTT. This translates into CASSLAGGRTDTQYF.

The chain couples TRBV27 to TRBJ2-7, with TRBD2 matching over 12 bases. CDR3 length: 13 residues. V shed 6 bases and J 3 bases; nucleotides not matched to a gene: 0. Per the germline V gene, CDR1 is MNHEY and CDR2 is SMNVEV (reference sequence). CDR3 in amino acids: CASRLAGGYEQYF. In DNA form, the CDR3 reads TGTGCCAGCAGACTAGCGGGAGGCTACGAGCAGTACTTC.